What follows describes a single T cell receptor (beta chain). No antigen is known for it. These data are taken from a study of shared clonotypes between healthy human individuals. Study as a whole: The people who gave samples were a couple of women and a few men aged 18 to 49.

The data were produced by immunoSEQ multiplex PCR, yet TCRdb's version contains in-frame clones alone and is incomplete. The sample records about 2.5 million clones, about 90% being singletons. Study-wide results and caveats: Though the depth was large, rarefaction showed that sorted-subset sequencing was incomplete.

Sequencing was performed on naive CD4+ T cells from PBMCs. As for subset: CD45RA+ positively selected. The receptor's source is a man aged 18 to 29 in good health. Some clones in this sample may be carry-over from other donors' samples.

The CDR3 sequence: CASSLVQRGYTF. The CDR3 coding sequence is TGTGCCAGCAGCTTAGTACAGAGGGGCTACACCTTC. V and J are TRBV7-2 and TRBJ1-2; D gene uncertain. V lost 1 base to trimming and J lost 8 bases, with 8 bases between them. The CDR3 length is 12 residues. CDR1 SGHTA and CDR2 FQGNSA come from the germline V gene.